The sequence of this T cell receptor (beta chain) was determined in a study of T cells after yellow fever vaccination (dated by TCRdb to between 2017 and 2020). Study-wide context: Libraries from fractions with low cell numbers were prepared with the SMART-Seq v4 Ultra Low Input RNA kit. To follow T-cell clones before and after primary and booster YFV17D yellow fever vaccination, bulk TCR alpha and beta repertoires were sequenced over time. Two healthy male donors, one aged 18 to 30 and one aged 30 to 40 years, made up the cohort. Blood was collected at multiple timepoints before and after primary and secondary immunization, and bulk PBMC replicates and cell subsets were isolated.

The investigation overall reported the following: A small fraction of clonotypes showed up in both the CD4 and CD8 compartments, probably as a result of convergent recombination. The study included only a couple of donors, which limits how far the findings can be generalized. After the booster, most of the clones that had expanded following primary vaccination were detected again (around 97% of CD4 and around 90% of CD8), which suggests that memory was broadly maintained. Computational filtering was needed because FACS-sorted repertoires could contain abundant contaminating clonotypes from the bulk population. Compared with the primary T-cell response, the secondary T-cell response was weaker but faster, peaking on day 5 rather than day 15.

In regard to this clonotype: No base-level quality is on record; no much larger clone is a single base apart.

This sample's treatment or condition label indicates: live attenuated yellow fever vaccine strain. PBMCs were isolated from peripheral blood using a standard Ficoll-Paque protocol. Epitope-specific CD8 T cells were sorted with a dextramer loaded with the yellow fever NS4B epitope peptide, and anti-CD3 and anti-CD8 staining was applied. RNA was extracted with TriZol from bulk PBMCs, CD4 and CD8 fractions, and dextramer-positive and dextramer-negative fractions. TCR cDNA was synthesized by 5'RACE template switching, through which a universal primer site and unique molecular identifiers were introduced. cDNA synthesis was primed from both the TCR alpha and TCR beta constant segments. Library amplification involved two PCR steps, and the second step added sample barcodes and sequencing adapters. Sequencing of the libraries was done on either Illumina HiSeq 2500 (2x100 bp) or NovaSeq (2x150 bp). Per the original workflow: MIGEC handled demultiplexing of reads and collapsing into UMI consensus sequences, while MiXCR performed V(D)J alignment. Vaccine-responding clonotypes were defined with edgeR using replicate PBMC samples, requiring FDR below 0.01 and a log2 fold change above 5 up to day 15. Bulk clonotypes were assigned CD4 or CD8 identity according to which sequenced CD4 or CD8 repertoire held them at higher abundance. NS4B-specific clonotypes were defined as those at least 10-fold enriched in dextramer-positive over dextramer-negative fractions; CD4-biased clonotypes were excluded. TCRdb's own reprocessing of the public reads used fastp at Q25 and MiXCR and kept productive beta chains. Rows are unified per CDR3 protein, each entry keeping the most common DNA and genes. TCRdb, not the original authors, processed these V and J calls. The sample records over 65,000 distinct CDR3 sequences, about an eighth of which are singletons. The ten largest clones capture 20% to 25% of the sample.

Sequencing used CD8+ T cells not binding an NS4B(214-222) dextramer, sorted from PBMCs, obtained more than 20 days after the first yellow fever vaccination. The sample's cell subset or site, from its label and the paper: NS4B epitope dextramer-negative CD8 T cells. The receptor comes from a man in his late teens or twenties who received the YFV17D yellow fever vaccine.

The DNA is TGTGCCAGCAGCGTAGCGGCTCAGGGTGGGCACTACGAGCAGTACTTC. This gives the protein CASSVAAQGGHYEQYF. The chain uses TRBV9 and TRBJ2-7; TRBD1 could be the D gene, as 5 bases match. A distance of 16 bases separates the germline ends of V and J, which lose 0 bases and 3 bases respectively. Including cysteine and phenylalanine, the CDR3 has 16 amino acids. CDR3 DNA is the only sequence kept; it has 48 bases, read in frame from the first base. The germline V gene provides CDR1 SGDLS and CDR2 YYNGEE.